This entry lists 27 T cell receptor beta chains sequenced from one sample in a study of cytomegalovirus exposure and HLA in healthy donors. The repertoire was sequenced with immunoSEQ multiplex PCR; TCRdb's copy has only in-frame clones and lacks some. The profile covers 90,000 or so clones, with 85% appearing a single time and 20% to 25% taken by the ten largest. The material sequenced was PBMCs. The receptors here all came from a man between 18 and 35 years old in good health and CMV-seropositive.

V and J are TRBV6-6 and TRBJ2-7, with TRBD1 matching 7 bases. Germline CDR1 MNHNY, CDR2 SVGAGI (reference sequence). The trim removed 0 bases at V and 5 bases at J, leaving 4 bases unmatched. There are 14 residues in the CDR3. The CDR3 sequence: CASSYSRQGHEQYF. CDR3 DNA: TGTGCCAGCAGTTACTCGAGACAGGGCCACGAGCAGTACTTC.

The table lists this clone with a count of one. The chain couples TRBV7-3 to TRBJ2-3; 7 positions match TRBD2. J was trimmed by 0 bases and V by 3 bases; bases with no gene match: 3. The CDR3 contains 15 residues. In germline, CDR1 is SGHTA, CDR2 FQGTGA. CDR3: CASSLYSGSTDTQYF. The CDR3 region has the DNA TGTGCCAGCAGCTTGTATAGCGGGAGCACAGATACGCAGTATTTT.

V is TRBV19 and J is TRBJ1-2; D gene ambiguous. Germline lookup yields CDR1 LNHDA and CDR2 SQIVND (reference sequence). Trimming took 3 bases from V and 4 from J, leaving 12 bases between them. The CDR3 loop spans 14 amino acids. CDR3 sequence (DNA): TGTGCCAGTAGTATCTCGTTTGGGCCCTATGGCTACACCTTC. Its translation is CASSISFGPYGYTF.

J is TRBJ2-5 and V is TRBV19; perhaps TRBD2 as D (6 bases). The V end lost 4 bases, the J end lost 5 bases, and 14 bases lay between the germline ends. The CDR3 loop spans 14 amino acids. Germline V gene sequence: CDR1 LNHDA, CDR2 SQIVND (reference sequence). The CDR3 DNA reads TGTGCCAGTAGTAGGGGAGGCGGTGGGGAGACCCAGTACTTC. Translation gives CASSRGGGGETQYF.

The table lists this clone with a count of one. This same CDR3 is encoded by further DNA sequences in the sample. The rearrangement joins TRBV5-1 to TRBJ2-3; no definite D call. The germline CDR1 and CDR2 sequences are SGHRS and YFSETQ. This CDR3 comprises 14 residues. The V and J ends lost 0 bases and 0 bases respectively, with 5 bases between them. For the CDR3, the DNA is TGCGCCAGCAGCTTGGGCAGAAGCACAGATACGCAGTATTTT. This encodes CASSLGRSTDTQYF.

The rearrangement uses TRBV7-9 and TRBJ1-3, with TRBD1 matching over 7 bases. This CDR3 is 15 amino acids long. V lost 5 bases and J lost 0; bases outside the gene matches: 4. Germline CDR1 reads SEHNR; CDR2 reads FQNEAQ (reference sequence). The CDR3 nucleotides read TGTGCCAGCAGCATTACAGGGGTCTCTGGAAACACCATATATTTT. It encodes CASSITGVSGNTIYF.

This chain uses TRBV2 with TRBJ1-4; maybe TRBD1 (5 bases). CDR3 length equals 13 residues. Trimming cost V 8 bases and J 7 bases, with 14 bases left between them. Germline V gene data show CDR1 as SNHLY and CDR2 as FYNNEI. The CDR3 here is CASGALGGEKLFF. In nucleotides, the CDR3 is TGTGCCAGCGGGGCCCTGGGGGGTGAAAAACTGTTTTTT. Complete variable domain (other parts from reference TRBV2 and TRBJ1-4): EPEVTQTPSHQVTQMGQEVILRCVPISNHLYFYWYRQILGQKVEFLVSFYNNEISEKSEIFDDQFSVERPDGSNFTLKIRSTKLEDSAMYFCASGALGGEKLFFGSGTQLSVL.

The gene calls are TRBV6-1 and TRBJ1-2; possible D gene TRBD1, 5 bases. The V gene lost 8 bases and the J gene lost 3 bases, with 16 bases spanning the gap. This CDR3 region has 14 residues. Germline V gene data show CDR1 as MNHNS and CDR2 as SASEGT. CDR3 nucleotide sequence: TGTGCCAGCGGGGCAGCCGCGGGGGACTATGGCTACACCTTC. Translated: CASGAAAGDYGYTF.

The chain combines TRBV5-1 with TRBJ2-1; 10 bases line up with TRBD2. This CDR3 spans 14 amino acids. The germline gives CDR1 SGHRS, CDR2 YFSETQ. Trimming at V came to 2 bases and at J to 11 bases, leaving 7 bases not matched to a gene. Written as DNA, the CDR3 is TGCGCCAGCAGCTTTGACCTAGCGGGAGTAAAGCAGTTCTTC. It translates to CASSFDLAGVKQFF.

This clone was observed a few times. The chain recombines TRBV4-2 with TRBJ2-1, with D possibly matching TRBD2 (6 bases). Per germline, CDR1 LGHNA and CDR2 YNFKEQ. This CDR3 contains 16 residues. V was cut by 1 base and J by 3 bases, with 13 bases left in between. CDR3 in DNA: TGTGCCAGCAGCCAAGCGGGGCCGGGAGACTACAATGAGCAGTTCTTC. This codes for CASSQAGPGDYNEQFF.

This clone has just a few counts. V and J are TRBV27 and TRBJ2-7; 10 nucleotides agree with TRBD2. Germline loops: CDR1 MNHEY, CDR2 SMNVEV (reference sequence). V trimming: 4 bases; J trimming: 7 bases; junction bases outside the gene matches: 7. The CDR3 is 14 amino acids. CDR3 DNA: TGTGCCAGCAGTTCTCTAGCGGGAGCTGAGGAGCAGTACGTC. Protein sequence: CASSSLAGAEEQYV.

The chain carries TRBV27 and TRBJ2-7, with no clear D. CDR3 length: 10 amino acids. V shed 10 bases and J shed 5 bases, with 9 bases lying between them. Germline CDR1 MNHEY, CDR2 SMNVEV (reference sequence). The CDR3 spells CANAVNEQYF. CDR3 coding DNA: TGTGCCAACGCGGTGAACGAGCAGTACTTC.

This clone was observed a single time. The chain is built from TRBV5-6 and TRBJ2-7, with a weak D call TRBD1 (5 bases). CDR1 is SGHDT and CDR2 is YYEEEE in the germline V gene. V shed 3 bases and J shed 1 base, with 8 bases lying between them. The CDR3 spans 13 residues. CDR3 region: CASSSRVSYEQYV. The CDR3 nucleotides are TGTGCCAGCAGCTCCAGGGTTTCCTACGAGCAGTACGTC.

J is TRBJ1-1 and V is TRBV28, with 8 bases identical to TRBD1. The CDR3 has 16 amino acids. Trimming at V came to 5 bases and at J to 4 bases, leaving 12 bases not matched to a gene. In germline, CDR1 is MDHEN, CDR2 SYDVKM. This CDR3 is CASSPETGAGATEAFF. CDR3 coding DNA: TGTGCCAGCAGTCCCGAGACAGGGGCTGGGGCCACTGAAGCTTTCTTT.

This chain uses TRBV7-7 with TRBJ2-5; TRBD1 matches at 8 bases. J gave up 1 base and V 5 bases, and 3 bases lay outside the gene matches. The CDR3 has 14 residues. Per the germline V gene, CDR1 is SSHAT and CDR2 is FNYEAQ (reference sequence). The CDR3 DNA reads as TGTGCCAGCAGCACCGGACAGGGCCAAGAGACCCAGTACTTC. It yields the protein CASSTGQGQETQYF.

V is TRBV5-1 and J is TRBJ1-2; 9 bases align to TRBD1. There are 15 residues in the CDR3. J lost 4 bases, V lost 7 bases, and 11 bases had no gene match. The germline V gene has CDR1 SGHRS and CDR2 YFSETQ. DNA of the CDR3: TGCGCCAGCGCAAAGGGACAGGGTAGCGTCTATGGCTACACCTTC. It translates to CASAKGQGSVYGYTF.

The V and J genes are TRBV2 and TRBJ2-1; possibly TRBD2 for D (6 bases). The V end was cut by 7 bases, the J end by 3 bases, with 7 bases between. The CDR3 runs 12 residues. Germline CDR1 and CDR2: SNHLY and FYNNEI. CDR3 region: CASTGDYNEQFF. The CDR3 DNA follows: TGTGCCAGCACGGGGGACTACAATGAGCAGTTCTTC.

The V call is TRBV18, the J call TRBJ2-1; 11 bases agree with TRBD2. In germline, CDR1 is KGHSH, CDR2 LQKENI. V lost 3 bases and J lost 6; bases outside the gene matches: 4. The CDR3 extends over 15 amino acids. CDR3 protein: CASSPVAGGANEQFF. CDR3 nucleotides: TGTGCCAGCTCACCCGTAGCGGGAGGGGCCAATGAGCAGTTCTTC.

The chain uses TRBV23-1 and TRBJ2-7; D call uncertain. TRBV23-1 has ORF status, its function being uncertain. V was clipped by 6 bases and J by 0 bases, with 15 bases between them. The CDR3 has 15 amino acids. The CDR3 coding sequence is TGCGCCAGCAGAAACAGTGCCTTAAGCTCCTACGAGCAGTACGTC. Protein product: CASRNSALSSYEQYV.

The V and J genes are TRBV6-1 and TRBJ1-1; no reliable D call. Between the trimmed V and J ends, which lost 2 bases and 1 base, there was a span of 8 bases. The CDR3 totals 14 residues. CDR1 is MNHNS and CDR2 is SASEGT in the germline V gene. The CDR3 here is CASSESEANTEAFF. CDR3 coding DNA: TGTGCCAGCAGTGAAAGTGAAGCGAACACTGAAGCTTTCTTT.

CDR3 sequence (DNA): TGTGCCAGCAGTTACCTCCTTAAGGACGGGGAAAACATTCAGTACTTC. It encodes CASSYLLKDGENIQYF. The chain couples TRBV6-5 to TRBJ2-4; a possible D gene is TRBD2 (5 bases). Germline CDR1 reads MNHEY; CDR2 reads SVGAGI. The CDR3 runs to 16 residues. Deletions cut 2 bases from V and 5 bases from J, with 16 bases between.

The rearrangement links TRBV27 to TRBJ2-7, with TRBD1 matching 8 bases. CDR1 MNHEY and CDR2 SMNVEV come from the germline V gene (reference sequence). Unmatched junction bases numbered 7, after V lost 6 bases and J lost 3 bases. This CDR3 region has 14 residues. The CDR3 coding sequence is TGTGCCAGCAGGCTACAGGGGGAAATCTACGAGCAGTACTTC. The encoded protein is CASRLQGEIYEQYF.

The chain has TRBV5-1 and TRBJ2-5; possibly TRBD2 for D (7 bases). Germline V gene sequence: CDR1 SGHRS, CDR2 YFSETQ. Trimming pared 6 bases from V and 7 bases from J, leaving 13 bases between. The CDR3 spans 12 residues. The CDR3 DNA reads TGCGCCAGCATCGGGGGGCGCGGGACCCAGTACTTC. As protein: CASIGGRGTQYF.

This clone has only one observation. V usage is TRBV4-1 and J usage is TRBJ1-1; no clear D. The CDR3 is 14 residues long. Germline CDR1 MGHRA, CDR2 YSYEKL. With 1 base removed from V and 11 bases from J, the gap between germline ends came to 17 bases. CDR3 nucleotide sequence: TGCGCCAGCAGCCAAGTCGCGTCTCTGTCGGTCGCTTTCTTT. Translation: CASSQVASLSVAFF.

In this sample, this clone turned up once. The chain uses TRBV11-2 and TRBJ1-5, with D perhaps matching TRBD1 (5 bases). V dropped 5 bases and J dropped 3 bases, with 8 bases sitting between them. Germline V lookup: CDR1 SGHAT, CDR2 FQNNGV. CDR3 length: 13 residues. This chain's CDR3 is CASSPGLNQPQHF. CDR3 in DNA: TGTGCCAGCAGCCCGGGACTCAATCAGCCCCAGCATTTT.

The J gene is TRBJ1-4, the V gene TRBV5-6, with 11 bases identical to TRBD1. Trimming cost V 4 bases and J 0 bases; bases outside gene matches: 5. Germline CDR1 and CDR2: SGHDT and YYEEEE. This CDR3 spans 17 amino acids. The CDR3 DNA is TGTGCCAGCAGCAAGGGACAGGGGGACACAACTAATGAAAAACTGTTTTTT. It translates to CASSKGQGDTTNEKLFF. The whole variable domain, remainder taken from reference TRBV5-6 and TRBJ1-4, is DAGVTQSPTHLIKTRGQQVTLRCSPKSGHDTVSWYQQALGQGPQFIFQYYEEEERQRGNFPDRFSGHQFPNYSSELNVNALLLGDSALYLCASSKGQGDTTNEKLFFGSGTQLSVL.

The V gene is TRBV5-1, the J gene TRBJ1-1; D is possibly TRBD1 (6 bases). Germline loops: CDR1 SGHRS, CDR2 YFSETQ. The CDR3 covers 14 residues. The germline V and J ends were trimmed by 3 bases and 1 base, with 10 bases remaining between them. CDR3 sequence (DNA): TGCGCCAGCAGCTCTAGGGGGAGGAACACTGAAGCTTTCTTT. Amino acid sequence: CASSSRGRNTEAFF.